This paragraph reports one T cell receptor (beta chain). This entry belongs to a study of blood T cell repertoires in COVID-19. Sequencing used immunoSEQ multiplex PCR; TCRdb keeps in-frame clones, though not all of them. The sample lists approximately 150,000 clones; approximately 84% were seen once. The CDR3 sequence is 15 residues long. Trimming pared 2 bases from V and 1 base from J, leaving 14 bases between. Germline V gene lookup returns CDR1 GTSNPN and CDR2 SVGIG (reference sequence). This sequence originates from a human donor with acute COVID-19. The donor label of this sample is uncertain. The chain links TRBV30 to TRBJ1-1, with a possible D match to TRBD1 (6 bases). The sequencing input was PBMCs or T cells enriched from blood (not recorded which). In DNA form, the CDR3 reads TGTGCCTGGAGTAGGATGGGGGCGTGGAACACTGAAGCTTTCTTT. It translates to CAWSRMGAWNTEAFF.